Following are 3 T cell receptor beta chains from one sample sequenced in a study of control samples from healthy donors and cancer patients. Libraries were prepared by immunoSEQ multiplex PCR; TCRdb keeps only in-frame clonotypes and omits some of them. The table lists more than 100,000 clones, 85% to 95% of them singletons. The specimen sequenced was blood. The source is a man younger than 30 in good health.

The chain carries TRBV7-6 and TRBJ2-5, with TRBD2 matching 8 bases. The CDR3 loop spans 14 amino acids. Per the germline V gene, CDR1 is SGHVS and CDR2 is FNYEAQ. V trimming: 2 bases; J trimming: 4 bases; junction bases outside the gene matches: 3. The CDR3 sequence: CASSLTGGGETQYF. CDR3 nucleotides: TGTGCCAGCAGCTTAACGGGGGGGGGAGAGACCCAGTACTTC.

The chain couples TRBV6-5 to TRBJ2-7, with D perhaps TRBD1 or TRBD2 (5 bases each). CDR1 and CDR2 from the germline V gene are MNHEY and SVGAGI. The CDR3 runs 14 residues. V was pared by 10 bases and J by 5 bases, with 21 bases between. The CDR3 is CAISPRGRGHEQYF. The DNA for the CDR3 is TGTGCCATCTCACCTCGGGGACGGGGTCACGAGCAGTACTTC.

For the CDR3, the DNA is TGTGCCAGCAGCTGGACAGGTGATAGCAATCAGCCCCAGCATTTT. Protein: CASSWTGDSNQPQHF. The chain uses TRBV6-5 and TRBJ1-5; 7 positions agree with TRBD1. J gave up 0 bases and V 6 bases, and 5 bases lay outside the gene matches. Germline-derived CDR1 and CDR2 are MNHEY and SVGAGI. This CDR3 contains 15 residues.